A single TCR beta chain is shown here with its context. What it recognizes is unknown. The data are from a study of identical twins. Trimming left V 6 bases short and J 7 bases short, with 15 bases between. This CDR3 contains 14 residues. Template switching created a universal primer site, and the cDNA included unique molecular identifiers. In TCRdb, the 5' RACE reads were re-called with MiXCR into one record per CDR3 protein. Altogether 1.5 million to 2 million distinct CDR3 sequences are present, about 31% being singletons, with the ten largest covering around 0.3%. Study-level points and caveats: Out-of-frame sharing of TCR alpha in monozygotic twins was underestimated by models.

The receptor comes from a newborn girl in good health. The chain is built from TRBV12-3 or TRBV12-4 and TRBJ1-4; D possibly corresponds to TRBD1 (5 bases). What was sequenced was cord blood. The CDR3 loop reads CASRPRGGGEKLFF. CDR3 DNA: TGTGCCAGCAGGCCACGGGGCGGGGGTGAAAAACTGTTTTTT.